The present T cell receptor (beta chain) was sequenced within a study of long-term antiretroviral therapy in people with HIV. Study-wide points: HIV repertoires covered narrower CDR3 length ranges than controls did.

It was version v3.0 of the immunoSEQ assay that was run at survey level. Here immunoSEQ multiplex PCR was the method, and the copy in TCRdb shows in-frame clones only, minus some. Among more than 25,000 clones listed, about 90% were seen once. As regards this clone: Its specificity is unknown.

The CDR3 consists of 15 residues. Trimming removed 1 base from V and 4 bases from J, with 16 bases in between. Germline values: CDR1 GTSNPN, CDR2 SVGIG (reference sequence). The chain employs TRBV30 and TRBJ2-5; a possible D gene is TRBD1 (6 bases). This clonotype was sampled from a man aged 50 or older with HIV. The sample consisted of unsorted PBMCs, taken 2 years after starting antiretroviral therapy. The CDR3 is CAWSAQKDSRETQYF. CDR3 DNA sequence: TGTGCCTGGAGTGCACAGAAGGACAGTAGAGAGACCCAGTACTTC. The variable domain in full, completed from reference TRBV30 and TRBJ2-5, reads SQTIHQWPATLVQPVGSPLSLECTVEGTSNPNLYWYRQAAGRGLQLLFYSVGIGQISSEVPQNLSASRPQDRQFILSSKKLLLSDSGFYLCAWSAQKDSRETQYFGPGTRLLVL.